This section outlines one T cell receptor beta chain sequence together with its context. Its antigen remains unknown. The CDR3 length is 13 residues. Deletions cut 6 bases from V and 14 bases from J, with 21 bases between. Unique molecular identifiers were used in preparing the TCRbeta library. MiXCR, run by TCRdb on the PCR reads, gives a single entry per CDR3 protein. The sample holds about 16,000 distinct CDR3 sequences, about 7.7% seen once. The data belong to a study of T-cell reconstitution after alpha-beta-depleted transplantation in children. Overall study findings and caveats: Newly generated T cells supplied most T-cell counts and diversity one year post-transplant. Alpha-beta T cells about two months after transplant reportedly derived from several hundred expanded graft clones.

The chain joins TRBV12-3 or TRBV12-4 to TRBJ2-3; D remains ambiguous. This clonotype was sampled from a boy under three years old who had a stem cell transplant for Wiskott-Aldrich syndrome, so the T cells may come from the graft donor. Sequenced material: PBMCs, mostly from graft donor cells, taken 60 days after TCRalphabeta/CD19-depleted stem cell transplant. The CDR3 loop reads CASSLRVGLPVYF. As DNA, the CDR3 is TGTGCCAGCAGCCTCCGAGTTGGGCTTCCAGTGTATTTT.